This TCR beta chain was sequenced during a study of OX40 agonist ivuxolimab in advanced cancers. The CDR3 has 16 amino acids. Per the germline V gene, CDR1 is SGHNT and CDR2 is YYREEE (reference sequence). Between the trimmed V and J ends, which lost 1 base and 7 bases, there was a span of 18 bases. General study points: Among expanded peripheral T cells, antigen specificity went undetermined.

Comment on this clone: Its specificity is unknown.

Clones were sequenced by immunoSEQ multiplex PCR, and TCRdb holds only the in-frame ones, with some missing. Among tens of thousands of clones listed, roughly nine tenths were seen once. This material consisted of CD4+ or CD8+ T cells sorted from blood, taken in a trial of the OX40 agonist ivuxolimab. The clonotype was recovered from an adult with an advanced solid tumor such as melanoma, head and neck, liver or kidney cancer. This chain uses TRBV5-4 with TRBJ1-5; TRBD1 might be the D (5 bases). The CDR3 loop is CASSLKGAGRLQPQHF. CDR3 bases: TGTGCCAGCAGCTTGAAAGGGGCAGGCAGACTGCAGCCCCAGCATTTT.